This TCR beta chain was identified during a study of blood T cell repertoires in COVID-19. Study at large: The study drew acute and convalescent COVID-19 samples from the United States, Italy and Spain. T cells, B-cell-depleted T cells, or PBMCs supplied cDNA or gDNA.

This clone appeared once. Per the germline V gene, CDR1 is MNHNS and CDR2 is SASEGT. The V end was cut by 3 bases, the J end by 1 base, with 10 bases between. The CDR3 is 15 amino acids. The method was immunoSEQ multiplex PCR; TCRdb's version includes in-frame clones alone and lacks a portion of them. The sample lists approximately 210,000 clones, about 90% occurring once. The rearrangement uses TRBV6-1 and TRBJ1-5, with a weak D call TRBD1 (5 bases). Sequenced sample: peripheral blood. The source is a man younger than 30 with active or convalescent COVID-19. The CDR3, as DNA: TGTGCCAGCAGTGAGCGGGGGGTGAGCAATCAGCCCCAGCATTTT. Its protein product is CASSERGVSNQPQHF.